A single sample gave rise to the 10 T cell receptor beta chains below, sequenced in a study of blood T cell repertoires in COVID-19 (dated by TCRdb to about 2020). Library preparation employed the immunoSEQ multiplex PCR assay. The source is immuneACCESS, and TCRdb retained only in-frame sequences with V and J called. Part of the clones is not carried over; for the studies checked, unresolved V genes explain less than half of this, and the remainder is unexplained. This sample has under 130,000 clones in its table, and under 90% of those were observed once. Clones ranked in the top ten supply about 40% of the sample. Sequencing was carried out using peripheral blood. The receptors were sampled from a man older than 75 with acute or convalescent COVID-19.

This clone was counted once. This chain uses TRBV9 with TRBJ2-5, with 8 nucleotides matching TRBD1. This CDR3 has 16 residues. Germline values: CDR1 SGDLS, CDR2 YYNGEE. The V segment lost 0 bases and the J segment 3 bases; nucleotides outside the gene matches: 7. CDR3 region: CASSVDSGTGEETQYF. The CDR3 DNA sequence: TGTGCCAGCAGCGTAGATTCCGGGACAGGAGAAGAGACCCAGTACTTC.

DNA of the CDR3: TGCGCCAGCAGCTTGGCCGGACTAGCGGGAATGTACGAGCAGTACTTC. Protein sequence: CASSLAGLAGMYEQYF. The chain couples TRBV5-1 to TRBJ2-7, with 12 bases lining up with TRBD2. There are 16 residues in the CDR3. V lost 0 bases and J lost 4; bases outside the gene matches: 5. Looked up from germline, CDR1 is SGHRS and CDR2 is YFSETQ.

J is TRBJ2-5 and V is TRBV28, with D possibly TRBD1 on 6 matching bases. The CDR3 runs to 13 residues. Looked up from germline, CDR1 is MDHEN and CDR2 is SYDVKM. V lost 6 bases and J 7 bases, leaving 15 bases between the germline ends. The CDR3 DNA reads as TGTGCCAGCAGCCCTATACAGGGCAGGACCCAGTACTTC. This encodes CASSPIQGRTQYF. Full variable domain (missing parts from reference TRBV28 and TRBJ2-5): DVKVTQSSRYLVKRTGEKVFLECVQDMDHENMFWYRQDPGLGLRLIYFSYDVKMKEKGDIPEGYSVSREKKERFSLILESASTNQTSMYLCASSPIQGRTQYFGPGTRLLVL.

V is TRBV6-4 and J is TRBJ2-2; 13 bases are a match to TRBD2. The CDR3 has 17 amino acids. The V gene's germline CDR1 is MRHNA and CDR2 SNTAGT. J gave up 1 base and V 5 bases, and 4 bases lay outside the gene matches. The CDR3, as DNA: TGTGCCAGCAGTAAACTAGCGGGAGGGCAGAACACCGGGGAGCTGTTTTTT. Translating gives CASSKLAGGQNTGELFF.

In this sample, this clone turned up once. The chain joins TRBV3-1 (or the pseudogene TRBV3-2) to TRBJ2-7; TRBD2 matches at 7 bases. Germline V lookup: CDR1 LGHDT, CDR2 YNNKEL (reference sequence). This CDR3 is 15 amino acids long. With 3 bases clipped from V and 6 bases from J, the junction kept 11 bases outside the gene matches. The CDR3 nucleotides read TGTGCCAGCAGCCACCGATCCGGGAGGAGCCGCGAGCAGTACTTC. It encodes CASSHRSGRSREQYF.

J is TRBJ2-7 and V is TRBV28; TRBD1 matches at 7 bases. With V trimmed by 1 base and J by 6 bases, 3 bases remained unmatched. CDR3 length equals 13 residues. Germline values: CDR1 MDHEN, CDR2 SYDVKM. CDR3 in amino acids: CASSLSSGGEQYF. The CDR3 nucleotides read TGTGCCAGCAGTTTATCCTCAGGGGGCGAGCAGTACTTC.

The rearrangement uses TRBV19 and TRBJ1-1; TRBD1 is a possible D gene (6 bases). Trimming left V 8 bases short and J 5 bases short, with 21 bases between. The CDR3 runs 15 residues. Germline CDR1 is LNHDA and CDR2 is SQIVND (reference sequence). The CDR3 here is CASSPRSAGETEAFF. CDR3 sequence (DNA): TGTGCCAGTTCCCCCAGGTCGGCAGGGGAGACTGAAGCTTTCTTT.

The chain couples TRBV11-2 to TRBJ1-2; 8 nucleotides agree with TRBD1. Germline CDR1 is SGHAT and CDR2 is FQNNGV. The CDR3 consists of 14 residues. V lost 1 base to trimming and J lost 5 bases; unmatched junction nucleotides: 3. The CDR3 sequence: CASSLGTGSYGYTF. For the CDR3, the DNA is TGTGCCAGCAGCTTAGGGACAGGGAGTTATGGCTACACCTTC.

The chain carries TRBV9 and TRBJ2-2; weak D call: TRBD2 (6 bases). The CDR3 has 15 residues. The germline CDR1 and CDR2 sequences are SGDLS and YYNGEE. Trimming stripped 3 bases from V and 3 bases from J, with 12 bases between. CDR3 in amino acids: CASSGHIADTGELFF. DNA for the CDR3: TGTGCCAGCAGCGGACACATAGCGGACACCGGGGAGCTGTTTTTT.

The chain employs TRBV6-5 and TRBJ1-2; unclear D gene. Germline V gene lookup returns CDR1 MNHEY and CDR2 SVGAGI. The V and J ends lost 6 bases and 7 bases respectively, with 18 bases between them. The CDR3 length is 14 residues. This CDR3 is CASRLSGLILGYTF. The CDR3 DNA sequence: TGTGCCAGCAGGCTATCTGGGCTGATCCTTGGCTACACCTTC.